This entry concerns a single T cell receptor beta chain. Its antigen is currently unknown. The sample comes from a study of response to subunit inactivated influenza vaccine. TCRdb ran MiXCR on the RT-PCR reads and lists one entry per CDR3 protein. The table includes under 750,000 distinct CDR3 sequences, approximately 12% detected once. General study findings and limits: The authors offered the suggestion that each seasonal influenza vaccination recruits few new T cells.

This CDR3 spans 14 amino acids. Unmatched junction bases numbered 5, after V lost 7 bases and J lost 3 bases. Per the germline V gene, CDR1 is MDHEN and CDR2 is SYDVKM. The starting material was PBMCs from blood, obtained on the day of vaccination. This receptor was taken from a man aged 50-60 years who received an inactivated influenza vaccine. The chain has TRBV28 and TRBJ2-4; TRBD1 aligns across 8 bases. The CDR3 bases are TGTGCCAGCAAGCTTACAGGGGGCAAAAACATTCAGTACTTC. Amino acids: CASKLTGGKNIQYF. The complete variable domain, with remaining parts taken from reference TRBV28 and TRBJ2-4, reads DVKVTQSSRYLVKRTGEKVFLECVQDMDHENMFWYRQDPGLGLRLIYFSYDVKMKEKGDIPEGYSVSREKKERFSLILESASTNQTSMYLCASKLTGGKNIQYFGAGTRLSVL.